These 12 T cell receptor beta chains came from one sample sequenced in a study of blood T cell repertoires in COVID-19. Clones were sequenced by immunoSEQ multiplex PCR, and TCRdb holds only the in-frame ones, with some missing. Among more than 90,000 clones, approximately 91% were seen once, and the ten largest hold 15% to 20%. Sequenced sample: peripheral blood. Every receptor here comes from a man in his fifties with acute or convalescent COVID-19.

The rearrangement links TRBV6-2 or TRBV6-3 to TRBJ1-6, with TRBD1 as a possible D gene (5 bases). Trimming left V 2 bases short and J 14 bases short, with 13 bases between. The CDR3 contains 13 residues. CDR1 MNHEY and CDR2 SVGEGT come from the germline V gene. CDR3 DNA: TGTGCCAGCAGTTACCTCGACAGCCTGGCCCTCCACTTT. Residues: CASSYLDSLALHF.

This rearrangement joins TRBV4-2 to TRBJ1-4; perhaps TRBD1 as D (6 bases). The CDR3 covers 16 residues. V lost 3 bases, J lost 3 bases, and 14 bases lay in between. CDR1 and CDR2 (germline): LGHNA, YNFKEQ. CDR3 sequence reads: CASSQEPRGPNEKLFF. DNA for the CDR3: TGTGCCAGCAGCCAGGAACCCAGGGGACCTAATGAAAAACTGTTTTTT.

V and J are TRBV16 and TRBJ1-3; tentatively, D is TRBD1 (6 bases). The CDR3 length is 17 residues. Germline V gene sequence: CDR1 KGHSY, CDR2 FQNENV. V lost 6 bases and J lost 0, with 18 bases in between. The CDR3 sequence: CASRTTGSAGSGNTIYF. In DNA form, the CDR3 reads TGTGCCAGCAGAACTACAGGGTCGGCTGGCTCTGGAAACACCATATATTTT. The full variable domain, rest sourced from reference TRBV16 and TRBJ1-3, is GEEVAQTPKHLVRGEGQKAKLYCAPIKGHSYVFWYQQVLKNEFKFLISFQNENVFDETGMPKERFSAKCLPNSPCSLEIQATKLEDSAVYFCASRTTGSAGSGNTIYFGEGSWLTVV.

The chain links TRBV18 to TRBJ1-4, with unresolved D. The V end lost 5 bases, the J end lost 5 bases, and 6 bases lay between the germline ends. The CDR3 is 12 amino acids. Per germline, CDR1 KGHSH and CDR2 LQKENI. CDR3 sequence reads: CASSVQNEKLFF. CDR3 bases: TGTGCCAGCTCAGTCCAGAATGAAAAACTGTTTTTT.

The chain is built from TRBV5-5 and TRBJ1-6; D perhaps matches TRBD1 (6 bases). The CDR3 has 14 residues. In germline, CDR1 is SGHKS, CDR2 YYEKEE (reference sequence). Between the trimmed V and J ends, which lost 6 bases and 6 bases, there was a span of 13 bases. This CDR3 reads CASIQGQSNSPLHF. CDR3 DNA sequence: TGTGCCAGCATCCAGGGGCAATCTAATTCACCCCTCCACTTT.

The chain joins TRBV9 to TRBJ2-2; 13 bases are a match to TRBD2. The CDR3 runs 19 residues. The germline V gene encodes CDR1 SGDLS and CDR2 YYNGEE. The ends lost 0 bases at V and 2 bases at J; junction bases unmatched: 7. CDR3 bases: TGTGCCAGCAGCGTAGCAAAAGGACTAGCGGGGGCTAACACCGGGGAGCTGTTTTTT. This gives the protein CASSVAKGLAGANTGELFF. The whole variable domain, filled in from reference TRBV9 and TRBJ2-2, reads DSGVTQTPKHLITATGQRVTLRCSPRSGDLSVYWYQQSLDQGLQFLIQYYNGEERAKGNILERFSAQQFPDLHSELNLSSLELGDSALYFCASSVAKGLAGANTGELFFGEGSRLTVL.

CDR3 DNA: TGTGCCAGCAGCTCCGTGTCGGGGAGGGCCCTTAACTATGGCTACACCTTC. As protein: CASSSVSGRALNYGYTF. The chain employs TRBV9 and TRBJ1-2; D remains ambiguous. The CDR3 totals 17 residues. The V end lost 4 bases, the J end lost 1 base, and 20 bases lay between the germline ends. Germline loops: CDR1 SGDLS, CDR2 YYNGEE.

The rearrangement joins TRBV4-2 to TRBJ1-1; tentative D call: TRBD1 (5 bases). Between the trimmed V and J ends, which lost 1 base and 0 bases, there was a span of 9 bases. CDR3 length: 15 amino acids. The germline V gene encodes CDR1 LGHNA and CDR2 YNFKEQ. The CDR3 here is CASSQAGTLNTEAFF. CDR3 nucleotides: TGTGCCAGCAGCCAAGCGGGGACTTTGAACACTGAAGCTTTCTTT.

The chain is built from TRBV3-1 (or the pseudogene TRBV3-2) and TRBJ2-5, with D hard to call. Germline CDR1 reads LGHDT; CDR2 reads YNNKEL (reference sequence). Trimming cost V 8 bases and J 5 bases, with 15 bases left between them. The CDR3 is 13 residues long. The CDR3 loop is CASGAGLLETQYF. Here the CDR3 DNA reads TGTGCCAGCGGCGCAGGTCTTCTGGAGACCCAGTACTTC.

This rearrangement joins TRBV6-6 to TRBJ2-1; perhaps TRBD2 as D (6 bases). The germline CDR1 and CDR2 sequences are MNHNY and SVGAGI (reference sequence). This CDR3 has 14 residues. With 2 bases removed from V and 5 bases from J, the gap between germline ends came to 10 bases. DNA of the CDR3: TGTGCCAGCAGTTACACGGGGGTCGACAATGAGCAGTTCTTC. It is translated as CASSYTGVDNEQFF.

The rearrangement links TRBV7-9 to TRBJ1-2; tentatively, D is TRBD1 (5 bases). This CDR3 comprises 16 residues. CDR1 and CDR2 (germline): SEHNR, FQNEAQ (reference sequence). V lost 0 bases to trimming and J lost 4 bases, with 15 bases between them. CDR3: CASSLAQGTYRYGYTF. The CDR3 DNA sequence: TGTGCCAGCAGCTTAGCCCAAGGGACTTACCGCTATGGCTACACCTTC.

The CDR3 protein is CASSRQGAPNEKLFF. The CDR3 nucleotides are TGTGCCAGCAGCAGACAGGGGGCACCTAATGAAAAACTGTTTTTT. The chain links TRBV5-4 to TRBJ1-4; 10 bases align to TRBD1. After removal of 4 bases from V and 3 bases from J, the junction contained 3 bases not matched to a gene. CDR3 length: 15 residues. The germline V gene has CDR1 SGHNT and CDR2 YYREEE (reference sequence).